The 18 T cell receptor beta chains reported below all come from one sample, sequenced in a study of shared clonotypes between healthy human individuals. Profiling relied on immunoSEQ multiplex PCR, and the TCRdb table lists in-frame clones only, not all of them. The repertoire has roughly 1,100,000 clones, about 76% of them found once; the top ten carry approximately 1.5%. The sample comprised memory CD4+ T cells sorted from blood. Subset defined: CD45RA-negative fraction. The receptors originated from a man aged 18 to 30 in good health.

J is TRBJ2-3 and V is TRBV2; tentative D call: TRBD1 (6 bases). The CDR3 loop spans 15 amino acids. Germline assignment: CDR1 SNHLY and CDR2 FYNNEI. Trimming stripped 8 bases from V and 2 bases from J, with 17 bases between. CDR3 residues: CASREQGKPTDTQYF. In nucleotides, the CDR3 is TGTGCCAGCCGCGAACAGGGAAAACCCACAGATACGCAGTATTTT. The full variable domain, its missing parts supplied by reference TRBV2 and TRBJ2-3, is EPEVTQTPSHQVTQMGQEVILRCVPISNHLYFYWYRQILGQKVEFLVSFYNNEISEKSEIFDDQFSVERPDGSNFTLKIRSTKLEDSAMYFCASREQGKPTDTQYFGPGTRLTVL.

This chain uses TRBV5-1 with TRBJ2-2; 9 nucleotides match TRBD1. The CDR3 covers 15 residues. Trimming removed 0 bases from V and 6 bases from J; junction bases left unmatched: 3. Per the germline V gene, CDR1 is SGHRS and CDR2 is YFSETQ. CDR3 bases: TGCGCCAGCAGCTTGGGGGACAGGGCTCCCGGGGAGCTGTTTTTT. As protein: CASSLGDRAPGELFF.

On this clone itself: Other DNA sequences of this sample code for an identical CDR3. This chain uses TRBV5-6 with TRBJ2-7; TRBD1 or TRBD2 may be the D gene (6 bases each). Between the trimmed V and J ends, which lost 8 bases and 3 bases, there was a span of 9 bases. In germline, CDR1 is SGHDT, CDR2 YYEEEE. The CDR3 runs to 11 residues. The CDR3 sequence is CASRGLYEQYF. CDR3 coding DNA: TGTGCCAGTCGGGGGCTCTACGAGCAGTACTTC. Based on the CDR3 plus reference TRBV5-6 and TRBJ2-7, the full variable domain is DAGVTQSPTHLIKTRGQQVTLRCSPKSGHDTVSWYQQALGQGPQFIFQYYEEEERQRGNFPDRFSGHQFPNYSSELNVNALLLGDSALYLCASRGLYEQYFGPGTRLTVT.

V and J are TRBV5-4 and TRBJ2-7, with D maybe TRBD2 (6 bases). CDR3 length equals 14 residues. Germline V CDR1 and CDR2: SGHNT, YYREEE (reference sequence). V was pared by 4 bases and J by 4 bases, with 15 bases between. This chain's CDR3 is CASSPSGTSYEQYF. The CDR3 DNA reads TGTGCCAGCAGCCCGTCCGGGACTTCATACGAGCAGTACTTC.

The V call is TRBV12-5, the J call TRBJ2-5, with 11 bases lining up with TRBD2. The V and J ends lost 4 bases and 2 bases, in that order; junction bases with no gene match: 3. CDR1 is LGHNT and CDR2 is FRNRAP in the germline V gene. The CDR3 is 15 residues long. CDR3 sequence reads: CASGSLAGGQETQYF. In DNA, the CDR3 is TGTGCTAGTGGTTCGCTAGCGGGAGGACAAGAGACCCAGTACTTC.

The sample holds one count of this clone. The chain links TRBV2 to TRBJ2-5; 15 bases agree with TRBD2. Germline V gene sequence: CDR1 SNHLY, CDR2 FYNNEI. J gave up 4 bases and V 2 bases, and 5 bases lay outside the gene matches. The CDR3 contains 17 residues. The CDR3 loop is CASSERTSGGARETQYF. In DNA, the CDR3 is TGTGCCAGCAGTGAAAGGACTAGCGGGGGGGCCCGAGAGACCCAGTACTTC.

This clone has only one observation. V is TRBV19 and J is TRBJ1-1, with a weak D call TRBD1 (5 bases). V was cut by 7 bases and J by 8 bases, with 11 bases left in between. The length of the CDR3 is 11 residues. The V gene's germline CDR1 is LNHDA and CDR2 SQIVND (reference sequence). The CDR3 here is CASTHRTEAFF. The CDR3 DNA sequence: TGTGCCAGTACCCACAGGACAGAAGCTTTCTTT. Using reference TRBV19 and TRBJ1-1 for the parts outside the CDR3, the full variable domain is DGGITQSPKYLFRKEGQNVTLSCEQNLNHDAMYWYRQDPGQGLRLIYYSQIVNDFQKGDIAEGYSVSREKKESFPLTVTSAQKNPTAFYLCASTHRTEAFFGQGTRLTVV.

V gene TRBV6-6 combines with J gene TRBJ1-1; the D gene is possibly TRBD1 (5 bases). Germline CDR1 is MNHNY and CDR2 is SVGAGI (reference sequence). The CDR3 extends over 13 amino acids. V dropped 7 bases and J dropped 4 bases, with 13 bases sitting between them. CDR3 residues: CASTAGGATEAFF. CDR3 nucleotide sequence: TGTGCCAGCACCGCGGGGGGAGCCACTGAAGCTTTCTTT.

The chain employs TRBV10-3 and TRBJ1-4; 8 bases align to TRBD1. This CDR3 comprises 14 residues. Germline CDR1 is ENHRY and CDR2 is SYGVKD. With 5 bases clipped from V and 7 bases from J, the junction kept 6 bases outside the gene matches. CDR3 in amino acids: CAISQDRVGEKLFF. The CDR3 DNA sequence: TGTGCCATCAGTCAGGACAGGGTGGGTGAAAAACTGTTTTTT.

The genes are TRBV7-9 and TRBJ2-6, with D tentatively TRBD1 (5 bases). The germline V gene has CDR1 SEHNR and CDR2 FQNEAQ (reference sequence). V shed 5 bases and J shed 1 base, with 9 bases lying between them. This CDR3 contains 15 residues. CDR3 DNA: TGTGCCAGCAGCGATCAGGGTTCTGGGGCCAACGTCCTGACTTTC. As protein: CASSDQGSGANVLTF.

Notes on this clone: In the same sample, other DNA sequences code for this CDR3. The J gene is TRBJ2-3, the V gene TRBV29-1; D perhaps matches TRBD1 (5 bases). This CDR3 has 16 residues. Germline V gene data show CDR1 as SQVTM and CDR2 as ANQGSEA. The germline V and J ends were trimmed by 6 bases and 2 bases, with 21 bases remaining between them. The CDR3 region is CSVDGTIWGDTDTQYF. CDR3 DNA sequence: TGCAGCGTAGATGGCACAATATGGGGCGACACAGATACGCAGTATTTT.

The chain carries TRBV13 and TRBJ1-5; 9 bases are shared with TRBD1. The V and J ends lost 6 bases and 6 bases, in that order; junction bases with no gene match: 6. CDR3 length: 14 residues. CDR1 and CDR2 (germline): PRHDT, FYEKMQ (reference sequence). The DNA of the CDR3 is TGTGCCAGCAGTATACAGGGGGCTGGTCAGCCCCAGCATTTT. This gives the protein CASSIQGAGQPQHF.

The J gene is TRBJ2-2, the V gene TRBV5-5; TRBD1 matches 7 bases. This CDR3 is 14 amino acids long. Germline trimming cut 4 bases from V and 4 bases from J; bases unmatched to any gene: 4. CDR1 SGHKS and CDR2 YYEKEE come from the germline V gene (reference sequence). Here the CDR3 DNA reads TGTGCCAGCAGCGCACAGGGGTCCACCGGGGAGCTGTTTTTT. This translates into CASSAQGSTGELFF.

DNA of the CDR3: TGTGCCAGCAGTCCTCTCGAGAGGGGGAATTACGAGCAGTACTTC. This sequence encodes CASSPLERGNYEQYF. The rearrangement links TRBV28 to TRBJ2-7; weak D call: TRBD1 (6 bases). V was cut by 5 bases and J by 4 bases, with 18 bases left in between. CDR1 is MDHEN and CDR2 is SYDVKM in the germline V gene. This CDR3 has 15 residues.

CDR3 sequence (DNA): TGTGCCAGCAGTGTCGGAGACGGTGCGAATACGCAGTATTTT. Translated, it gives CASSVGDGANTQYF. The chain combines TRBV2 with TRBJ2-3; D gene ambiguous. V lost 4 bases and J 7 bases, leaving 15 bases between the germline ends. The CDR3 covers 14 residues. The germline V gene encodes CDR1 SNHLY and CDR2 FYNNEI.

The CDR3 loop is CASRPASSYEQYF. The CDR3 nucleotides are TGTGCCAGCAGGCCGGCTAGCTCCTACGAGCAGTACTTC. The rearrangement links TRBV6-1 to TRBJ2-7; no firm D call. Germline CDR1 MNHNS, CDR2 SASEGT. CDR3 length equals 13 residues. Trimming stripped 6 bases from V and 0 bases from J, with 9 bases between.

V and J are TRBV6-4 and TRBJ2-1; 7 nucleotides match TRBD1. J was trimmed by 8 bases and V by 0 bases; bases with no gene match: 7. The CDR3 covers 15 residues. Germline CDR1 and CDR2: MRHNA and SNTAGT. The CDR3 protein is CASSDSIGTADEQFF. For the CDR3, the DNA is TGTGCCAGCAGTGACTCGATAGGGACAGCCGATGAGCAGTTCTTC.

The rearrangement joins TRBV5-4 to TRBJ2-1; 7 bases fit TRBD2. Germline lookup yields CDR1 SGHNT and CDR2 YYREEE (reference sequence). CDR3 length equals 20 residues. Trimming removed 4 bases from V and 7 bases from J; junction bases left unmatched: 26. CDR3 protein: CASSNRLGFLRGSQGNEQFF. In DNA form, the CDR3 reads TGTGCCAGCAGCAACCGCTTAGGATTCTTACGCGGGAGCCAAGGAAATGAGCAGTTCTTC. The entire variable domain, with the rest obtained from reference TRBV5-4 and TRBJ2-1, is as follows: ETGVTQSPTHLIKTRGQQVTLRCSSQSGHNTVSWYQQALGQGPQFIFQYYREEENGRGNFPPRFSGLQFPNYSSELNVNALELDDSALYLCASSNRLGFLRGSQGNEQFFGPGTRLTVL.